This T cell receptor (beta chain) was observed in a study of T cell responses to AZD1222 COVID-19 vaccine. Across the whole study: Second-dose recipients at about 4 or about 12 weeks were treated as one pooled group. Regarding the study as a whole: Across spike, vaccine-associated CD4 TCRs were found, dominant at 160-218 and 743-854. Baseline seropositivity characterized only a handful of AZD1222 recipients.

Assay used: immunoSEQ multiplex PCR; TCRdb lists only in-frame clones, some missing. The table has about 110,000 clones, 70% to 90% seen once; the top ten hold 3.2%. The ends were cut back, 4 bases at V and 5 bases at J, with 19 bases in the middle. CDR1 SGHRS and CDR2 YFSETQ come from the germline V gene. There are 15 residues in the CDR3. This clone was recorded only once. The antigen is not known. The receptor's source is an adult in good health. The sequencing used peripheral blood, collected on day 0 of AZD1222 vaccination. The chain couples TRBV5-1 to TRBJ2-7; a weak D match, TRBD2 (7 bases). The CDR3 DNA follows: TGCGCCAGCAGCCCCGTGGGGGGGGCGTTGAACGAGCAGTACTTC. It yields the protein CASSPVGGALNEQYF. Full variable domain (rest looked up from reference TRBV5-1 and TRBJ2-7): KAGVTQTPRYLIKTRGQQVTLSCSPISGHRSVSWYQQTPGQGLQFLFEYFSETQRNKGNFPGRFSGRQFSNSRSEMNVSTLELGDSALYLCASSPVGGALNEQYFGPGTRLTVT.